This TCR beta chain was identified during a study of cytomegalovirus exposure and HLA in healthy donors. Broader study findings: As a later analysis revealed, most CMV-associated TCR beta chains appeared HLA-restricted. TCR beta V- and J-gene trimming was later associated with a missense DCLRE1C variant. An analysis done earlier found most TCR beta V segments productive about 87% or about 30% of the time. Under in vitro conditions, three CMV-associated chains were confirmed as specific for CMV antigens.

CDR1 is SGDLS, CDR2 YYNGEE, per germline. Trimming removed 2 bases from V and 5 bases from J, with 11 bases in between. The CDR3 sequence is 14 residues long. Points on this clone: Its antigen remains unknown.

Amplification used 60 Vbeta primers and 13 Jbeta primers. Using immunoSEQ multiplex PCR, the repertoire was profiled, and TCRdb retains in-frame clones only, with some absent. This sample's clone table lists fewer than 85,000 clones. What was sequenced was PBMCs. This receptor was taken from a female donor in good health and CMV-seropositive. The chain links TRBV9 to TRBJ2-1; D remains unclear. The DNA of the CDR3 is TGTGCCAGCAGCGTGCGCCCTGCGAACAATGAGCAGTTCTTC. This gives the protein CASSVRPANNEQFF.